The source of this T cell receptor (beta chain) is a study of T cells in Graves' hyperthyroidism and ophthalmopathy. RNA transcripts gave rise to amplified TCR beta CDR3 regions. In the first-round RT-PCR of the TCR CDR3, the HTBI primer set was used. TCRdb fed the multiplex PCR reads into MiXCR, producing one record per CDR3 protein. The table shows hundreds of thousands of distinct CDR3 sequences, with 15% to 20% occurring only once. Germline V gives CDR1 MGHDK, CDR2 SYGVNS. This CDR3 region has 18 residues. With 5 bases clipped from V and 7 bases from J, the junction kept 18 bases outside the gene matches.

The sample was blood. The source is a woman younger than 35 with Graves' ophthalmopathy. This chain connects TRBV25-1 to TRBJ1-5; TRBD1 matches at 9 bases. Here the CDR3 reads CASSPKKGGTGSEQPQHF. CDR3 DNA: TGTGCCAGCAGTCCTAAGAAAGGGGGGACAGGGTCGGAGCAGCCCCAGCATTTT.